The 15 T cell receptor beta chains in this list originate from one sample, sequenced in a study of blood T cell repertoires in COVID-19 (TCRdb year 2020). The library came from the immunoSEQ multiplex PCR assay. In TCRdb, the immuneACCESS table is reduced to in-frame sequences with V and J assigned. These tables do not hold every clone; where another copy was compared, an unresolved V gene accounts for under half, and the others remain unexplained. The sample yields fewer than 80,000 clones; more than 75% were counted once. The ten largest clonotypes hold under 1.3% of the sample. The material sequenced was peripheral blood. Receptors were obtained from a man in his sixties or seventies with acute or convalescent COVID-19.

This clone has only one observation. This chain uses TRBV11-2 with TRBJ1-3, with D unresolved. Germline V CDR1 and CDR2: SGHAT, FQNNGV. The V end was cut by 4 bases, the J end by 4 bases, with 17 bases between. The CDR3 contains 16 residues. CDR3: CASSSWARDTGNTIYF. The CDR3 DNA sequence: TGTGCCAGCAGCTCCTGGGCCCGCGACACCGGAAACACCATATATTTT.

This rearrangement joins TRBV6-5 to TRBJ1-2, with D uncertain. This CDR3 is built from 14 residues. Germline loops: CDR1 MNHEY, CDR2 SVGAGI. Deletions cut 2 bases from V and 3 bases from J, with 10 bases between. This chain's CDR3 is CASSYRRGDYGYTF. CDR3 bases: TGTGCCAGCAGTTACCGCCGCGGGGACTATGGCTACACCTTC.

The V gene is TRBV5-4, the J gene TRBJ1-2, with 7 bases matching TRBD1. The CDR3 is 13 amino acids. Germline CDR1 reads SGHNT; CDR2 reads YYREEE (reference sequence). The V and J ends lost 0 bases and 8 bases, in that order; junction bases with no gene match: 4. The CDR3 reads CASSLAGTDGYTF. CDR3 DNA: TGTGCCAGCAGCTTGGCCGGGACAGACGGCTACACCTTC.

The CDR3 region is CASSQDLAPEKLFF. The CDR3 DNA reads TGTGCCAGCAGCCAAGACTTAGCCCCAGAAAAACTGTTTTTT. The chain has TRBV3-1 (or the pseudogene TRBV3-2) and TRBJ1-4; no firm D call. The CDR3 contains 14 residues. Germline assignment: CDR1 LGHDT and CDR2 YNNKEL (reference sequence). V was clipped by 0 bases and J by 8 bases, with 10 bases between them.

In this sample, this clone turned up once. The V and J genes are TRBV19 and TRBJ2-1; 10 bases fit TRBD1. After removal of 6 bases from V and 7 bases from J, the junction contained 12 bases not matched to a gene. Germline V gives CDR1 LNHDA, CDR2 SQIVND (reference sequence). This CDR3 is 16 amino acids long. This CDR3 is CASSRTGTGVLNEQFF. CDR3 bases: TGTGCCAGTAGCCGAACCGGGACAGGGGTCTTAAATGAGCAGTTCTTC.

The rearrangement joins TRBV6-5 to TRBJ2-7; D is uncertain. Germline V gene sequence: CDR1 MNHEY, CDR2 SVGAGI. The CDR3 consists of 12 residues. Trimming left V 7 bases short and J 2 bases short, with 9 bases between. CDR3 nucleotide sequence: TGTGCCAGCACCCTAGAGGCCTACGAGCAGTACTTC. It translates to CASTLEAYEQYF.

As concerns this clone: A read error may account for a junction end that differs from germline. The chain couples TRBV12-3 or TRBV12-4 to TRBJ2-7; unclear D gene. The CDR3 totals 11 residues. CDR3 sequence (DNA): TGTGCCAGCAGTTTCGAAGCTACCCCTAACTTC. Protein: CASSFEATPNF.

V usage is TRBV5-1 and J usage is TRBJ2-3; a weak D match, TRBD2 (6 bases). V lost 4 bases and J lost 8, with 14 bases in between. Germline V gene lookup returns CDR1 SGHRS and CDR2 YFSETQ. The length of the CDR3 is 13 residues. CDR3 nucleotide sequence: TGCGCCAGCAGCACAGACCAGGAGGGTACGCAGTATTTT. Translation gives CASSTDQEGTQYF.

V usage is TRBV11-3 and J usage is TRBJ2-3; D might be TRBD1 (5 bases). Per the germline V gene, CDR1 is SGHNT and CDR2 is YENEEA. V gave up 5 bases and J gave up 5 bases, with 14 bases separating them. The CDR3 has 14 amino acids. The CDR3 DNA follows: TGTGCCAGCAGCCGACAGCAGGGAAGAGATACGCAGTATTTT. It specifies CASSRQQGRDTQYF.

The chain links TRBV7-9 to TRBJ2-2, with D uncertain. Germline V CDR1 and CDR2: SEHNR, FQNEAQ (reference sequence). CDR3 length: 12 residues. The V end was cut by 1 base, the J end by 6 bases, with 3 bases between. The CDR3 region has the DNA TGTGCCAGCAGCTTAGGAGCCGGGGAGCTGTTTTTT. It specifies CASSLGAGELFF.

CDR3 DNA sequence: TGTGCCAGCAGCCGGAGGACAGGGGGATATGGCTACACCTTC. Amino acids: CASSRRTGGYGYTF. The chain is built from TRBV11-1 and TRBJ1-2; 10 bases align to TRBD1. The CDR3 is 14 residues long. Germline V lookup: CDR1 SGHAT, CDR2 FQDESV (reference sequence). V lost 5 bases, J lost 5 bases, and 5 bases stayed unmatched.

The rearrangement links TRBV4-1 to TRBJ2-5; 7 bases are a match to TRBD2. CDR1 and CDR2 (germline): MGHRA, YSYEKL. V gave up 0 bases and J gave up 2 bases; unmatched junction bases: 6. The CDR3 spans 16 residues. The CDR3 DNA sequence: TGCGCCAGCAGCCAAGATTTTAGCGGGCTTCAAGAGACCCAGTACTTC. Translation gives CASSQDFSGLQETQYF.

V gene TRBV23-1 combines with J gene TRBJ1-5; 9 bases are a match to TRBD1. TRBV23-1 is placed among ORFs of uncertain function. With V trimmed by 2 bases and J by 0 bases, 8 bases remained unmatched. This CDR3 has 18 amino acids. CDR3 sequence reads: CASSQPGQGTYSNQPQHF. Here the CDR3 DNA reads TGCGCCAGCAGTCAACCGGGACAGGGTACATATAGCAATCAGCCCCAGCATTTT.

This rearrangement joins TRBV29-1 to TRBJ2-6, with D possibly matching TRBD1 (5 bases). The CDR3 is made up of 15 amino acids. Trimming shortened V by 1 base and J by 3 bases, and 10 bases separated the two germline ends. Germline V gene data show CDR1 as SQVTM and CDR2 as ANQGSEA. The CDR3 spells CSVEGKGIGANVLTF. DNA of the CDR3: TGCAGCGTTGAAGGAAAGGGGATTGGGGCCAACGTCCTGACTTTC.

The V gene is TRBV24-1, the J gene TRBJ2-3; 7 bases align to TRBD1. V gave up 7 bases and J gave up 7 bases; unmatched junction bases: 4. Germline values: CDR1 KGHDR, CDR2 SFDVKD. The CDR3 loop spans 12 amino acids. CDR3 sequence (DNA): TGTGCCACCAGAGGGACAGACCATACGCAGTATTTT. As protein: CATRGTDHTQYF.